These 20 T cell receptor beta chains originate from one sample sequenced in a study of T cells in Graves' hyperthyroidism and ophthalmopathy. Using RNA transcripts as the source, TCR beta CDR3 regions were amplified. Researchers ran a first-round RT-PCR on the TCR CDR3 using the HTBI primer set. MiXCR, run by TCRdb on the multiplex PCR reads, gives a single entry per CDR3 protein. The sample shows about 560,000 distinct CDR3 sequences, 14% of them seen only once. The sample taken for sequencing was blood. All receptors derive from a middle-aged woman with Graves' hyperthyroidism.

The V call is TRBV6-6, the J call TRBJ2-5, with D perhaps TRBD2 (6 bases). This CDR3 region has 14 residues. Germline CDR1 MNHNY, CDR2 SVGAGI (reference sequence). Trimming stripped 0 bases from V and 5 bases from J, with 10 bases between. The CDR3 here is CASSYSGGRETQYF. CDR3 sequence (DNA): TGTGCCAGCAGTTACTCGGGGGGACGGGAGACCCAGTACTTC.

This chain connects TRBV19 to TRBJ2-7, with 10 bases fitting TRBD2. This CDR3 is 15 amino acids long. Germline assignment: CDR1 LNHDA and CDR2 SQIVND (reference sequence). Trimming took 4 bases from V and 4 from J; bases not matched to a gene: 7. The CDR3 bases are TGTGCCAGTAGTACCTCTAGCGGGAGTTCGTACGAGCAGTACTTC. It yields the protein CASSTSSGSSYEQYF.

The table lists this clonotype with a few counts. A much larger clone is a single base away; this may be a read error. The chain recombines TRBV20-1 with TRBJ2-3; 10 bases match TRBD2. The germline V gene has CDR1 DFQATT and CDR2 SNEGSKA (reference sequence). The V segment lost 0 bases and the J segment 4 bases; nucleotides outside the gene matches: 4. The CDR3 runs to 15 residues. CDR3 sequence (DNA): TGCAGTGCTAGAGATCTAGCGGGAGCGGCAGATACGCAGTATTTT. Translating gives CSARDLAGAADTQYF.

This clonotype has a handful of counts. The V gene is TRBV6-1, the J gene TRBJ2-1; D perhaps matches TRBD1 (5 bases). The CDR3 is made up of 13 amino acids. With 3 bases removed from V and 12 bases from J, the gap between germline ends came to 15 bases. Per the germline V gene, CDR1 is MNHNS and CDR2 is SASEGT. The CDR3 loop reads CASSDLLRDRQFF. The CDR3 nucleotides read TGTGCCAGCAGTGACCTCCTCAGGGATCGGCAGTTCTTC.

V usage is TRBV13 and J usage is TRBJ2-3; D remains unclear. Trimming shortened V by 2 bases and J by 3 bases, and 9 bases separated the two germline ends. Germline CDR1 PRHDT, CDR2 FYEKMQ (reference sequence). The CDR3 extends over 14 amino acids. The CDR3 coding sequence is TGTGCCAGCAGCTTATATACTTTAACAGATACGCAGTATTTT. This encodes CASSLYTLTDTQYF. The full variable domain, with the rest looked up from reference TRBV13 and TRBJ2-3, is AAGVIQSPRHLIKEKRETATLKCYPIPRHDTVYWYQQGPGQDPQFLISFYEKMQSDKGSIPDRFSAQQFSDYHSELNMSSLELGDSALYFCASSLYTLTDTQYFGPGTRLTVL.

This clonotype was recorded at least ten times. The chain joins TRBV28 to TRBJ2-2; D gene ambiguous. V gave up 2 bases and J gave up 4 bases, with 8 bases separating them. The CDR3 runs 14 residues. The germline gives CDR1 MDHEN, CDR2 SYDVKM. The CDR3 region has the DNA TGTGCCAGCAGTTTAGGCCCAGGCACCGGGGAGCTGTTTTTT. It codes for CASSLGPGTGELFF.

This clonotype was recorded many times. The rearrangement uses TRBV18 and TRBJ2-1; 7 nucleotides agree with TRBD1. Germline CDR1 KGHSH, CDR2 LQKENI. Unmatched junction bases numbered 11, after V lost 5 bases and J lost 10 bases. The CDR3 is 14 residues long. DNA for the CDR3: TGTGCCAGCTCAACCCCGGGACAGTCTAAAGAGCAGTTCTTC. This encodes CASSTPGQSKEQFF. The full variable domain, rest sourced from reference TRBV18 and TRBJ2-1, is NAGVMQNPRHLVRRRGQEARLRCSPMKGHSHVYWYRQLPEEGLKFMVYLQKENIIDESGMPKERFSAEFPKEGPSILRIQQVVRGDSAAYFCASSTPGQSKEQFFGPGTRLTVL.

J is TRBJ2-7 and V is TRBV27; TRBD2 matches at 9 bases. The CDR3 runs 13 residues. Germline loops: CDR1 MNHEY, CDR2 SMNVEV (reference sequence). V shed 8 bases and J 7 bases; nucleotides not matched to a gene: 9. The DNA of the CDR3 is TGTGCCAGCCGGAGGACTAGCGTCCGGGAGCAGTACTTC. It is translated as CASRRTSVREQYF.

On this clonotype itself: It may be a read error: a sequence one base away is much more abundant. This chain connects TRBV6-1 to TRBJ1-5, with 9 bases fitting TRBD1. The CDR3 is 13 residues long. Germline V gives CDR1 MNHNS, CDR2 SASEGT. CDR3 sequence (DNA): TGTGTCATCACCGGGACAGGGAACCAGCCCCAGCATTTT. The encoded protein is CVITGTGNQPQHF.

With regard to this clonotype: At one of its ends the junction is not consistent with the germline gene, which may arise from a read error. The chain is built from TRBV28 and TRBJ2-1; 12 bases align to TRBD2. Judging by the DNA end, TRBJ2-7 fits better; the J call may be wrong. Per germline, CDR1 MDHEN and CDR2 SYDVKM. The CDR3 contains 14 residues. The CDR3 bases are TGTGTCAGCAGGAAGACTAGCGGGAGTAGTGAGCAGTACTTC. This codes for CVSRKTSGSSEQYF.

This clonotype was seen more than once but under ten times. Here the CDR3 omits its conserved ending phenylalanine or tryptophan, so a read error is the likely source. CDR3 nucleotides: TGTGCTAGTGGTTTGTCAGCGGCTAGGGGGTGGAGGGGCACTGAAGCTTTCCTT. Amino acid sequence: CASGLSAARGWRGTEAFL. The genes are TRBV12-5 and TRBJ1-1; TRBD1 is a possible D gene (6 bases). CDR1 and CDR2 from the germline V gene are LGHNT and FRNRAP. Trimming removed 2 bases at V and 4 bases at J, with 23 bases between. The length of the CDR3 is 18 residues.

The rearrangement joins TRBV9 to TRBJ2-2, with 13 bases that match TRBD2. The J segment lost 6 bases and the V segment lost 3 bases, leaving 5 bases of the junction unmatched. Germline CDR1 SGDLS, CDR2 YYNGEE. CDR3 length equals 16 residues. In DNA form, the CDR3 reads TGTGCCAGCAGCGCTAGACTAGCGGGAGGCCCCGGGGAGCTGTTTTTT. Encoded protein: CASSARLAGGPGELFF.

The CDR3 sequence is CASCASGGSQETQYF. As DNA, the CDR3 is TGTGCCAGCTGTGCTAGCGGGGGCTCCCAAGAGACCCAGTACTTC. This sequence joins TRBV2 and TRBJ2-5, with TRBD2 identical over 10 bases. Trimming at V came to 8 bases and at J to 1 base, leaving 7 bases not matched to a gene. In germline, CDR1 is SNHLY, CDR2 FYNNEI. This CDR3 is built from 15 residues.

This clonotype was seen only a few times. The chain combines TRBV10-2 with TRBJ2-2; 9 bases map to TRBD2. This CDR3 has 17 residues. Looked up from germline, CDR1 is WSHSY and CDR2 is SAAADI. J lost 2 bases, V lost 10 bases, and 14 bases had no gene match. In DNA form, the CDR3 reads TGCGCCACCAAGTCACCTAGCGGGATTCCTAACACCGGGGAGCTGTTTTTT. Protein product: CATKSPSGIPNTGELFF.

At least ten counts were recorded for this clonotype. The V gene is TRBV5-1, the J gene TRBJ2-1; D perhaps matches TRBD2 (6 bases). Germline assignment: CDR1 SGHRS and CDR2 YFSETQ. The V end was cut by 0 bases, the J end by 4 bases, with 11 bases between. The CDR3 is 15 amino acids. CDR3 residues: CASSLVLAPYNEQFF. The DNA for the CDR3 is TGCGCCAGCAGCTTGGTACTAGCCCCATACAATGAGCAGTTCTTC.

At least ten counts were recorded for this clonotype. The chain has TRBV2 and TRBJ1-5; 7 nucleotides agree with TRBD1. Germline assignment: CDR1 SNHLY and CDR2 FYNNEI. The CDR3 is 14 amino acids. V lost 7 bases to trimming and J lost 4 bases; unmatched junction nucleotides: 7. The CDR3 region is CASISRQGNQPQHF. Here the CDR3 DNA reads TGTGCCAGCATTTCCCGACAGGGAAATCAGCCCCAGCATTTT.

The rearrangement links TRBV30 to TRBJ2-2, with 11 bases identical to TRBD1. Trimming removed 2 bases from V and 5 bases from J; junction bases left unmatched: 4. This CDR3 is built from 15 residues. Germline CDR1 reads GTSNPN; CDR2 reads SVGIG (reference sequence). The CDR3, as DNA: TGTGCCTGGAGTTGGACAGGGGGCTGGACCGGGGAGCTGTTTTTT. Residues: CAWSWTGGWTGELFF.

This clonotype has only a few counts. V usage is TRBV20-1 and J usage is TRBJ1-1; D might be TRBD1 (5 bases). V gave up 5 bases and J gave up 0 bases, with 13 bases separating them. This CDR3 comprises 14 residues. Germline V gene lookup returns CDR1 DFQATT and CDR2 SNEGSKA (reference sequence). The DNA of the CDR3 is TGCAGTGCTGTCCAGGGCCAGGTGAACACTGAAGCTTTCTTT. Encoded protein: CSAVQGQVNTEAFF.

In this sample, this clonotype turned up many times. The rearrangement links TRBV27 to TRBJ2-2; 8 bases agree with TRBD2. CDR3 size: 17 residues. V lost 1 base, J lost 4 bases, and 8 bases stayed unmatched. CDR1 is MNHEY, CDR2 SMNVEV, per germline (reference sequence). CDR3: CASSLFVREAGTGELFF. CDR3 coding DNA: TGTGCCAGCAGTTTATTCGTGCGGGAGGCGGGCACCGGGGAGCTGTTTTTT.

The V and J genes are TRBV27 and TRBJ1-4; D remains unclear. CDR3 length: 15 amino acids. The ends were cut back, 5 bases at V and 0 bases at J, with 10 bases in the middle. CDR1 MNHEY and CDR2 SMNVEV come from the germline V gene (reference sequence). The CDR3 coding sequence is TGTGCCAGCAGTCCTTATTTAACAACTAATGAAAAACTGTTTTTT. It codes for CASSPYLTTNEKLFF.